Following are 9 T cell receptor beta chains from one sample sequenced in a study of metastatic and nonmetastatic thyroid tumors. MiXCR reprocessed the PCR reads for TCRdb. This table holds around 46,000 clones, roughly a fifth found once. Each patient went into thyroid surgery without having received any treatment. Specimen: blood. These receptors were obtained from a male donor with papillary thyroid cancer or a benign thyroid nodule (not recorded which). Some clones in this sample may be carry-over from other donors' samples.

Many counts were recorded for this clone. The rearrangement uses TRBV9 and TRBJ2-5, with 8 bases matching TRBD1. This CDR3 comprises 15 residues. CDR1 and CDR2 from the germline V gene are SGDLS and YYNGEE. V lost 3 bases, J lost 5 bases, and 9 bases stayed unmatched. CDR3 residues: CASSAAAGGAETQYF. The CDR3 DNA reads as TGTGCCAGCAGCGCGGCCGCAGGGGGCGCCGAGACCCAGTACTTC. Variable domain in full (rest from reference TRBV9 and TRBJ2-5): DSGVTQTPKHLITATGQRVTLRCSPRSGDLSVYWYQQSLDQGLQFLIQYYNGEERAKGNILERFSAQQFPDLHSELNLSSLELGDSALYFCASSAAAGGAETQYFGPGTRLLVL.

At least ten counts were recorded for this clone. This chain links TRBV7-9 with TRBJ2-3; 7 bases fit TRBD1. The CDR3 totals 15 residues. From germline, CDR1 is SEHNR and CDR2 FQNEAQ (reference sequence). The junction had 8 bases not matched to a gene; V was cut back by 5 bases and J by 3 bases. The CDR3 coding sequence is TGTGCCAGCAGCACTAGGGGGCGAGGTACAGATACGCAGTATTTT. This translates into CASSTRGRGTDTQYF.

This clone appeared a few times. The junction does not match germline at one end; this may be a read error. The chain has TRBV6-1 and TRBJ2-7, with a possible D match to TRBD2 (5 bases). The germline CDR1 and CDR2 sequences are MNHNS and SASEGT. The CDR3 is 15 amino acids. The DNA for the CDR3 is TGTGCCAGCATTGAGAGAGGGCCCAGCTCCTATGAGCAGTACTTC. Translating it yields CASIERGPSSYEQYF.

V usage is TRBV11-2 and J usage is TRBJ2-1; no clear D gene. The CDR3 loop spans 15 amino acids. Looked up from germline, CDR1 is SGHAT and CDR2 is FQNNGV. V dropped 0 bases and J dropped 12 bases, with 18 bases sitting between them. This CDR3 reads CASSLDGEGWPRQFF. CDR3 nucleotide sequence: TGTGCCAGCAGCTTAGATGGTGAAGGGTGGCCAAGGCAGTTCTTC.

This clone is large by share. J is TRBJ1-6 and V is TRBV30; TRBD1 might be the D (6 bases). CDR3 length equals 15 residues. V was trimmed by 0 bases and J by 4 bases, leaving 10 bases between them. The germline gives CDR1 GTSNPN, CDR2 SVGIG (reference sequence). For the CDR3, the DNA is TGTGCCTGGAGTGTAGGGGACACTTATAATTCACCCCTCCACTTT. Its protein product is CAWSVGDTYNSPLHF.

This clone was counted ten times or more. The rearrangement uses TRBV5-1 and TRBJ2-2, with 10 bases identical to TRBD2. The CDR3 length is 16 residues. Germline assignment: CDR1 SGHRS and CDR2 YFSETQ. V shed 0 bases, J shed 4 bases, and the junction held 3 bases outside the gene matches. The CDR3 DNA is TGCGCCAGCAGCTTGGGGCTAGCGGGGGCCACCGGGGAGCTGTTTTTT. This codes for CASSLGLAGATGELFF.

This clone occurred many times. J is TRBJ2-5 and V is TRBV30; D is unclear. Per the germline V gene, CDR1 is GTSNPN and CDR2 is SVGIG (reference sequence). The germline V and J ends were trimmed by 0 bases and 5 bases, with 7 bases remaining between them. The CDR3 loop spans 12 amino acids. The CDR3, as DNA: TGTGCCTGGAGTGTACGAGTCGAGACCCAGTACTTC. Amino acids: CAWSVRVETQYF.

This clone was seen at least ten times. The genes are TRBV6-2 or TRBV6-3 and TRBJ2-7; no clear D. This CDR3 has 13 amino acids. V was trimmed by 5 bases and J by 2 bases, leaving 10 bases between them. The germline V gene encodes CDR1 MNHEY and CDR2 SVGEGT. The CDR3 region has the DNA TGTGCCAGCAGTCTCGAGACAACCTACGAGCAGTACTTC. This sequence encodes CASSLETTYEQYF.

Ten or more counts support this clone. The chain employs TRBV6-1 and TRBJ1-5, with a possible D match to TRBD1 (5 bases). The V gene lost 6 bases and the J gene lost 0 bases, with 15 bases spanning the gap. CDR1 is MNHNS, CDR2 SASEGT, per germline. This CDR3 is built from 16 residues. The CDR3 coding sequence is TGTGCCAGCAGCCCCTGGGACGGTGATAGCAATCAGCCCCAGCATTTT. Its translation: CASSPWDGDSNQPQHF.